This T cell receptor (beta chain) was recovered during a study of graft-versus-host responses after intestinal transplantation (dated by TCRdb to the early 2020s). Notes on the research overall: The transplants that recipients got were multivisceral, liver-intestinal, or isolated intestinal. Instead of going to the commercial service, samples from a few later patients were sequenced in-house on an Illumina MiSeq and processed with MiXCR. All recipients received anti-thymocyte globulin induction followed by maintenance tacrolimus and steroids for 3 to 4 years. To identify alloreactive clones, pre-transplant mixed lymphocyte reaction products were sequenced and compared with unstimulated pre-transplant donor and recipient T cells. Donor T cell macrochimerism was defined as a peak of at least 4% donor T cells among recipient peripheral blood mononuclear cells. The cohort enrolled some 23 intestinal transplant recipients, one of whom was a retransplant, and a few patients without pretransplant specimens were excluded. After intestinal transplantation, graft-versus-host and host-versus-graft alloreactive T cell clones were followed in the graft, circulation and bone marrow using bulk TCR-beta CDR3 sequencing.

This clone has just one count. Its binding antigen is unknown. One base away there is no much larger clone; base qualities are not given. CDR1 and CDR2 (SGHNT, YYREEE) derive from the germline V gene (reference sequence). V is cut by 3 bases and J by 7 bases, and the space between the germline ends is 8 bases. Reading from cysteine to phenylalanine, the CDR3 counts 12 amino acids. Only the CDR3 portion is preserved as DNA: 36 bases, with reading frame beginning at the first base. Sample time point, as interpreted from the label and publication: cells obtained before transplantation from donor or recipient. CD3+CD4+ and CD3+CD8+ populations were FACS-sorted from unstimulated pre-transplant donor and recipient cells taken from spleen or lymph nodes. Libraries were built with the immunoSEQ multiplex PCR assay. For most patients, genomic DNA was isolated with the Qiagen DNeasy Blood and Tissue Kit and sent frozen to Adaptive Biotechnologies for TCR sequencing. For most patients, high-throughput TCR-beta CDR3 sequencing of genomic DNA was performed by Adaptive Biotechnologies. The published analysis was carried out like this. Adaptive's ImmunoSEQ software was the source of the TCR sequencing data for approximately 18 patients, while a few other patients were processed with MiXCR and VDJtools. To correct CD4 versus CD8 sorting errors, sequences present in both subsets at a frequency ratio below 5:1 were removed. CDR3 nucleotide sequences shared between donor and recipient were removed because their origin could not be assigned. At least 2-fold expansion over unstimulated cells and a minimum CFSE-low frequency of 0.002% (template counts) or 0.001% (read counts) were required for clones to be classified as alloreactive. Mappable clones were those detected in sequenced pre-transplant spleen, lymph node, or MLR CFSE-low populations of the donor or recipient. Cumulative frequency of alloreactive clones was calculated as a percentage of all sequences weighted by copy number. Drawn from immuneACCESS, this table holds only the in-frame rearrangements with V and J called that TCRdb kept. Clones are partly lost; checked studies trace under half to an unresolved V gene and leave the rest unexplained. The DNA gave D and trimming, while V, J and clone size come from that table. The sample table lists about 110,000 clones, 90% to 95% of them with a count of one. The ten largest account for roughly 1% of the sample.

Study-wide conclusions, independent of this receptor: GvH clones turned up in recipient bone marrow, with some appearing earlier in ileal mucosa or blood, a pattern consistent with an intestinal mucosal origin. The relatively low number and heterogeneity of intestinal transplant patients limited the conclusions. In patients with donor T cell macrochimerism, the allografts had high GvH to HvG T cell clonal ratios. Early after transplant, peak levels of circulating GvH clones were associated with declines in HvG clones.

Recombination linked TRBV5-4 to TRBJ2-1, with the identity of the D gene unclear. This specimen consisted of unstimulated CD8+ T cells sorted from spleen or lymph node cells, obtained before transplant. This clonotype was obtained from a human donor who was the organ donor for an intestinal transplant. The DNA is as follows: TGTGCCAGCAGCTACGTTTCAAATGAGCAGTTCTTC. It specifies CASSYVSNEQFF.